The 8 T cell receptor beta chains below all came from one sample that was sequenced in a study of OX40 agonist ivuxolimab in advanced cancers. The method was immunoSEQ multiplex PCR; TCRdb's version includes in-frame clones alone and lacks a portion of them. The sample holds some 80,000 clones; approximately 85% are singletons and the top ten take around 0.7%. The sample consisted of CD4+ or CD8+ T cells sorted from blood, taken in a trial of the OX40 agonist ivuxolimab. The receptors shown here come from an adult with an advanced solid tumor such as melanoma, head and neck, liver or kidney cancer.

The chain is built from TRBV6-1 and TRBJ2-7, with D hard to call. The CDR3 is made up of 13 amino acids. Germline CDR1 is MNHNS and CDR2 is SASEGT. V lost 7 bases to trimming and J lost 0 bases, with 10 bases between them. CDR3 sequence: CASTDGNSYEQYF. The DNA for the CDR3 is TGTGCCAGCACAGACGGCAACTCCTACGAGCAGTACTTC.

The chain links TRBV7-6 to TRBJ1-2; the match to TRBD1 covers 11 bases. CDR3 size: 15 residues. V lost 3 bases, J lost 2 bases, and 2 bases stayed unmatched. Per germline, CDR1 SGHVS and CDR2 FNYEAQ. CDR3 region: CASSLRTGGNYGYTF. The CDR3 DNA reads as TGTGCCAGCAGCTTGAGGACAGGGGGCAACTATGGCTACACCTTC.

This rearrangement joins TRBV12-5 to TRBJ1-1; TRBD1 matches 7 bases. The CDR3 loop spans 17 amino acids. The V gene's germline CDR1 is LGHNT and CDR2 FRNRAP. V gave up 0 bases and J gave up 3 bases; unmatched junction bases: 10. This CDR3 is CASGLVLGRGLDTEAFF. The CDR3 DNA reads TGTGCTAGTGGTTTGGTACTAGGGAGGGGGCTGGACACTGAAGCTTTCTTT.

V and J are TRBV6-1 and TRBJ1-2; perhaps TRBD1 as D (5 bases). The CDR3 totals 14 residues. Per the germline V gene, CDR1 is MNHNS and CDR2 is SASEGT. Trimming pared 2 bases from V and 8 bases from J, leaving 15 bases between. CDR3 region: CASSEISGRGGYTF. Written as DNA, the CDR3 is TGTGCCAGCAGTGAAATCTCAGGGAGGGGAGGCTACACCTTC.

This chain uses TRBV7-3 with TRBJ2-3; 7 bases map to TRBD2. Germline V gene data show CDR1 as SGHTA and CDR2 as FQGTGA. J gave up 5 bases and V 5 bases, and 10 bases lay outside the gene matches. The length of the CDR3 is 15 residues. The CDR3 DNA follows: TGTGCCAGCAGCCCCGGGACGGGGGAGGGAGATACGCAGTATTTT. Its translation: CASSPGTGEGDTQYF.

J is TRBJ2-7 and V is TRBV7-9; TRBD2 agrees at 7 bases. The V gene's germline CDR1 is SEHNR and CDR2 FQNEAQ (reference sequence). The CDR3 covers 15 residues. After removal of 4 bases from V and 3 bases from J, the junction contained 9 bases not matched to a gene. CDR3 coding DNA: TGTGCCAGCAGCTCCCAGGCTAGCGGACTCTACGAGCAGTACTTC. Amino acid sequence: CASSSQASGLYEQYF.

The chain joins TRBV11-1 to TRBJ2-5, with 8 bases lining up with TRBD2. The CDR3 has 13 residues. Germline V gene sequence: CDR1 SGHAT, CDR2 FQDESV (reference sequence). The junction had 1 base not matched to a gene; V was cut back by 5 bases and J by 2 bases. CDR3 in DNA: TGTGCCAGCAGCACTAGCGGTCAAGAGACCCAGTACTTC. Translating gives CASSTSGQETQYF.

The chain uses TRBV14 and TRBJ1-3; D not certain. V was clipped by 4 bases and J by 4 bases, with 14 bases between them. Germline V gives CDR1 SGHDN, CDR2 FVKESK. The CDR3 loop spans 15 amino acids. CDR3 DNA: TGTGCCAGCAGCCCCGCCCTTTGGCAGGGAAACACCATATATTTT. It encodes CASSPALWQGNTIYF.